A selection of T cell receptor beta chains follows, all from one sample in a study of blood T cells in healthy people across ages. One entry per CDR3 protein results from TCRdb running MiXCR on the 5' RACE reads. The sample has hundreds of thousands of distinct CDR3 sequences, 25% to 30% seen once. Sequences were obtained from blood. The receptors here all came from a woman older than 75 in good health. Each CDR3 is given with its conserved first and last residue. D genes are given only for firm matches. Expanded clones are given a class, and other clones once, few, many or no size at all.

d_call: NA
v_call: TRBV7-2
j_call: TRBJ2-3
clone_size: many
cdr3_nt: TGTGCCAGCAGCTTAGATAACGTCGGGATATCGTATTTT
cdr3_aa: CASSLDNVGISYF

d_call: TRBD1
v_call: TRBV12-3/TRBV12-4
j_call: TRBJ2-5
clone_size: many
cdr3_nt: TGTGCCAGCAGTACACAGGGGGCTCGCCGGGAGACCCAGTACTTC
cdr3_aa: CASSTQGARRETQYF

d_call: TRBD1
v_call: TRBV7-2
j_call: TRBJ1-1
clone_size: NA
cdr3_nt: TGTGCCAGCACAAGGGACAGATCGGGAACTGAAGCTTTCTTT
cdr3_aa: CASTRDRSGTEAFF

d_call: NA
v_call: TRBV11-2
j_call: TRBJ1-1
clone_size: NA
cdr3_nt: TGTGCCAGCAGCTTAGATTACAGGGCCACTGAAGCTTTCTTT
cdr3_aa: CASSLDYRATEAFF

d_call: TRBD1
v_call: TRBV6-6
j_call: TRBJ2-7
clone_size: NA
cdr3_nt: TGTGCCAGCAGTTACTGGTTGGGACAGGGCTCCTACGAGCAGTACTTC
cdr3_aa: CASSYWLGQGSYEQYF

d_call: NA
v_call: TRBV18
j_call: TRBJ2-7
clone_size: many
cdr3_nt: TGTGCCAGCTCACCACTACGACAGGCCTTCGACGAGCAGTACTTC
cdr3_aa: CASSPLRQAFDEQYF

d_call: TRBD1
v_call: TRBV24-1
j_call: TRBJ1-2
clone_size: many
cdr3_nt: TGTGCCACCAGTGACCACTCGACAGGGCCTTCCGGCTACACCTTC
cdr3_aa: CATSDHSTGPSGYTF

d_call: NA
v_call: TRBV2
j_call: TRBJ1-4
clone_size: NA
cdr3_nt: TGTGCCAGCAGTGCTCCTTTGGAAGAAAAACGGTTTTTT
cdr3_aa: CASSAPLEEKRFF

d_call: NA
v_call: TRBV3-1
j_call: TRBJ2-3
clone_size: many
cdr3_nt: TGTGCCAGCAGCCAAGGCGGGGCCTTCACAGATACGCAGTATTTT
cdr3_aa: CASSQGGAFTDTQYF

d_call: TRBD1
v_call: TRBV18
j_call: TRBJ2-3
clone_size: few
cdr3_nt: TGTGCCAGCTCACTACTCCCAGGGGGCGAAGGAGATACGCAGTATTTT
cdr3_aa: CASSLLPGGEGDTQYF

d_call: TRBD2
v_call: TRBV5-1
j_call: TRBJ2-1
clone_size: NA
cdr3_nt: TGCGCCAGCAGTAGGATTAGCGGGGGATATCATGAGCAGTTCTTC
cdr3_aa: CASSRISGGYHEQFF

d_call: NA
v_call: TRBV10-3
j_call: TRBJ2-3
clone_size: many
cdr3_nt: TGTGCCATCAGCCGTCAAGGCCAATCCACAGATACGCAGTATTTT
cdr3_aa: CAISRQGQSTDTQYF

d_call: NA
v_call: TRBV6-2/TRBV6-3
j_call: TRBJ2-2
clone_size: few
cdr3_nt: TGTGCCAGCACGTGGGCCACCGGGGAGCTGTTTTTT
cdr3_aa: CASTWATGELFF

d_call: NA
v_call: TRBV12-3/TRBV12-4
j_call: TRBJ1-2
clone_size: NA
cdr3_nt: TGTGCCAGCAGTTTGGGTGGGTCCTGTGGCTACACCTTC
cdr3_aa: CASSLGGSCGYTF

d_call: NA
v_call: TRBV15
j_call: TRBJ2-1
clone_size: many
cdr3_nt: TGTGCCACCAGCTTACACGGGACATCAGCGGGGTATGAGCAGTTCTTC
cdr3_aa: CATSLHGTSAGYEQFF

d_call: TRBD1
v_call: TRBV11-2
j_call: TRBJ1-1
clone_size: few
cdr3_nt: TGTGCCAGCAGCCCGCGTAGCAACAGGGGGAACACTGAAGCTTTCTTT
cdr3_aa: CASSPRSNRGNTEAFF

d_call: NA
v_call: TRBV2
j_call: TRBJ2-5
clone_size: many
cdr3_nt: TGTGCCAGCAGTAGCCCTGGAGGGTTACAAGAGACCCAGTACTTC
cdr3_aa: CASSSPGGLQETQYF

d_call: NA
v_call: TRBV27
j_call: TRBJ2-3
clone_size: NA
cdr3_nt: TGTGCCAGCAAGAAAGCGGACCGCACAGATACGCAGTATTTT
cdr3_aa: CASKKADRTDTQYF

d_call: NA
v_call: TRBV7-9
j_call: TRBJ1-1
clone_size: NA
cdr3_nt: TGTACCAGCAGCTTAGACTCCCGCCGAAGTGGTGAAGCTTTCTTT
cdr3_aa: CTSSLDSRRSGEAFF

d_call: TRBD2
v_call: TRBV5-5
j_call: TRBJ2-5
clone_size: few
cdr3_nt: TGTGCCAGCAGCTCCCCTAGCGGGGGGGAAGAGACCCAGTACTTC
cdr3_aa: CASSSPSGGEETQYF

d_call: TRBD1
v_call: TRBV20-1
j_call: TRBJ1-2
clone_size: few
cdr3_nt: TGCAGTGCTCGCCCGACAGGGGAATTCTATGGCTACACCTTC
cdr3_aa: CSARPTGEFYGYTF

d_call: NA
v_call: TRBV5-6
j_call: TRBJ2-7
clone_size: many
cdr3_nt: TGTGCCAGCAGCTTGGGGACAGCCCAACTGGGGCAGTACTTC
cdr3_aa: CASSLGTAQLGQYF

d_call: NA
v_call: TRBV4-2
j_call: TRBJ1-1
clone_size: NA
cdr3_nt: TGTGCCAGCAGCCAGTTCGGGGGGGACACTGAAGCTTTCTTT
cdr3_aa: CASSQFGGDTEAFF

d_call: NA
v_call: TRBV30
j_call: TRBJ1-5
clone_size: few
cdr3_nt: TGTGCCTGGAGTGGGGTAAATCAGCCCCAGCATTTT
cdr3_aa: CAWSGVNQPQHF

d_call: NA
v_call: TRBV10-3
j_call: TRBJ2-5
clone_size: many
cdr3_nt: TGTGCCATCAGTGAGTCAGCTGGGGTAGGTGAGACCCAGTACTTC
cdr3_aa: CAISESAGVGETQYF

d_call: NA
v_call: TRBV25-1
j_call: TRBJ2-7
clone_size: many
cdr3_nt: TGTGCCAGCAGGGACCCGACAGACTACGAGCAGTACTTC
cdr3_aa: CASRDPTDYEQYF

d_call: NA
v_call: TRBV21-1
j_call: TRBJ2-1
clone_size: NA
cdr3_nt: TGTGCCAGCAGCAAAAGAGGACTAGCGGGGGAGAATTGGCACAATGAGCAGTTCTTC
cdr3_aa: CASSKRGLAGENWHNEQFF

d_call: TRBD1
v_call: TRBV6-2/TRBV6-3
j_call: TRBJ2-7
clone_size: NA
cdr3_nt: TGTGCCACCGGACAGGGGACCTACGAGCAGTACTTC
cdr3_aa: CATGQGTYEQYF

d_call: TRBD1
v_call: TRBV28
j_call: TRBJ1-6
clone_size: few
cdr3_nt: TGTGCCAGCAGAAGGGGGCCCTCTGATAATTCACCCCTCCACTTT
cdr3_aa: CASRRGPSDNSPLHF

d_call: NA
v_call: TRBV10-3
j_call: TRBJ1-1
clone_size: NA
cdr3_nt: TGTGCCATCAGTGACGGATGGAACACTGAAGCTTTCTTT
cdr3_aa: CAISDGWNTEAFF

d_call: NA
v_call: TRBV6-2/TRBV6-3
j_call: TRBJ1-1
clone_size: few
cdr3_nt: TGTGCCAGCAGACCACAGACGAACACTGAAGCTTTCTTT
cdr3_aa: CASRPQTNTEAFF

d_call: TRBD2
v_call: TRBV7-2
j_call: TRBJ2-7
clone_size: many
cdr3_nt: TGTGCCAGCAGCTTCCGTTGGACTAGCGGGGGGGGTATGCAGTACTTC
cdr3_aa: CASSFRWTSGGGMQYF

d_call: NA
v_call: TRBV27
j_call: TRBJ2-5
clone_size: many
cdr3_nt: TGTGCCAGCAGTTTAGGGCCCCTAGGGGCCACTTACCAAGAGACCCAGTACTTC
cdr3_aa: CASSLGPLGATYQETQYF

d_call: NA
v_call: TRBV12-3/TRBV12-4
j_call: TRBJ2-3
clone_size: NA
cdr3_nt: TGTGCCAGCAGTTTAGGCGCGGCAGATACGGAATATTTT
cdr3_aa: CASSLGAADTEYF

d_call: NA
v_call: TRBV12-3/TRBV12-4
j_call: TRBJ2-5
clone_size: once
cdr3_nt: TGTGCCAGCAGTATAAGAGTGGGACAAGAGATCCAGTACTTC
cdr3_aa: CASSIRVGQEIQYF

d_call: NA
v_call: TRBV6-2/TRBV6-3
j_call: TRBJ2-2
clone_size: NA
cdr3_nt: TGTGCCAGCAGCCCCGCCTACACCGGGGAGCTGTTTTTT
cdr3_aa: CASSPAYTGELFF

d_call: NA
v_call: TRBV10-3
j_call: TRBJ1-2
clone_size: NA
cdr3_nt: TGTGCCATCAGTGATACGACCAGACCTGGCTACACCTTC
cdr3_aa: CAISDTTRPGYTF

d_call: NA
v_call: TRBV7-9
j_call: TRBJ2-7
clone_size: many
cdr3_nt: TGTGCCAGCAGCTTAGGTCTAGCTAACTCCTACGAGCAGTACTTC
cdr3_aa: CASSLGLANSYEQYF

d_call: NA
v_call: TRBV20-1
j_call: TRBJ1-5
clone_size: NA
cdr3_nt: TGCAGTGCTAGAGAAGTCAGGGGTAGGCAGCCCCAGCATTTT
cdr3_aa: CSAREVRGRQPQHF